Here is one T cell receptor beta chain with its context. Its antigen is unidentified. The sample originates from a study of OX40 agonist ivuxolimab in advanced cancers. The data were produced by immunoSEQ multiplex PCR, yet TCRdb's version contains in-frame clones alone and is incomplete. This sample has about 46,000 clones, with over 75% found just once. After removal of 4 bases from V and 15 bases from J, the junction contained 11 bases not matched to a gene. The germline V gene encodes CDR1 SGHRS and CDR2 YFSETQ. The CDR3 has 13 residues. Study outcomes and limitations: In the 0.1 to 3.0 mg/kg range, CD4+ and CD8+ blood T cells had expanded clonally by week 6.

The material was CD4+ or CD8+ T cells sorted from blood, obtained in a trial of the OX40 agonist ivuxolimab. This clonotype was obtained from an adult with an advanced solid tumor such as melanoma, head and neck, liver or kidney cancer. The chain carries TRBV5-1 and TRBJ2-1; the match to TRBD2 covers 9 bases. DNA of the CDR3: TGCGCCAGCAGCGCCCGTAGCGGGGGCGGGGGGTTCTTC. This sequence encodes CASSARSGGGGFF.